The 25 T cell receptor beta chains below come from one sample, sequenced in a study of blood T cell repertoires in COVID-19 (dated by TCRdb to the early 2020s). Receptor libraries were prepared by the immunoSEQ multiplex PCR assay. The table was pulled from immuneACCESS by TCRdb, which kept in-frame rearrangements only. Such tables lose some clones; where checked, under half of the loss comes from unresolved V genes, and the rest has no known cause. The sample table records 650,000 to 800,000 clones; 70% to 90% of these occur just once. Jointly, the top ten make up under 0.3% of the sample. Material: peripheral blood. These receptor sequences come from a woman between 18 and 29 years old with acute or convalescent COVID-19.

The chain links TRBV7-3 to TRBJ1-1; a weak D match, TRBD1 (6 bases). With 1 base removed from V and 1 base from J, the gap between germline ends came to 13 bases. Per germline, CDR1 SGHTA and CDR2 FQGTGA. CDR3 length equals 16 residues. Here the CDR3 DNA reads TGTGCCAGCAGCTTAAGGGACACAGGTAGGAACACTGAAGCTTTCTTT. Protein product: CASSLRDTGRNTEAFF.

The chain combines TRBV13 with TRBJ1-2; 7 nucleotides match TRBD1. Per germline, CDR1 PRHDT and CDR2 FYEKMQ (reference sequence). This CDR3 comprises 13 residues. V gave up 5 bases and J gave up 7 bases; unmatched junction bases: 7. The CDR3 DNA sequence: TGTGCCAGCAGCCCCGGGACAGCGGGTGGCTACACCTTC. It specifies CASSPGTAGGYTF.

This clone was detected only a few times. The chain couples TRBV7-9 to TRBJ1-4; 8 nucleotides agree with TRBD1. Germline V gene data show CDR1 as SEHNR and CDR2 as FQNEAQ (reference sequence). J lost 3 bases, V lost 1 base, and 1 base had no gene match. The CDR3 length is 15 residues. DNA for the CDR3: TGTGCCAGCAGCTTAGGACAGGGGTCTAATGAAAAACTGTTTTTT. Residues: CASSLGQGSNEKLFF.

This sequence joins TRBV11-2 and TRBJ2-3; 11 bases align to TRBD2. The CDR3 covers 14 residues. CDR1 and CDR2 (germline): SGHAT, FQNNGV. V was clipped by 3 bases and J by 5 bases; unmatched bases: 1. CDR3 DNA: TGTGCCAGCAGCTTTACTAGCGGGGGAGATACGCAGTATTTT. Translating gives CASSFTSGGDTQYF.

This chain joins TRBV10-3 and TRBJ2-1; perhaps TRBD1 as D (5 bases). CDR1 is ENHRY, CDR2 SYGVKD, per germline. V was shortened by 4 bases and J by 4 bases, with 8 bases between the two germline ends. CDR3 length: 13 residues. The CDR3 spells CAISVQGYNEQFF. The CDR3 DNA reads TGTGCCATCAGTGTTCAGGGATACAATGAGCAGTTCTTC.

The rearrangement uses TRBV19 and TRBJ1-2; D not certain. Per germline, CDR1 LNHDA and CDR2 SQIVND (reference sequence). Deletions cut 7 bases from V and 8 bases from J, with 14 bases between. The CDR3 length is 12 residues. CDR3 sequence: CASTIRNGGYTF. CDR3 in DNA: TGTGCCAGTACGATCAGGAACGGCGGCTACACCTTC.

This clone was detected once. The chain uses TRBV10-2 and TRBJ1-5, with TRBD1 identical over 9 bases. There are 15 residues in the CDR3. V trimming: 2 bases; J trimming: 7 bases; junction bases outside the gene matches: 6. The germline V gene encodes CDR1 WSHSY and CDR2 SAAADI. The CDR3 here is CASSEGGTGYQPQHF. Here the CDR3 DNA reads TGCGCCAGCAGTGAGGGCGGGACAGGGTACCAGCCCCAGCATTTT.

This clone was picked up one time. The chain has TRBV25-1 and TRBJ1-3, with D possibly being TRBD1 (5 bases). CDR3 size: 16 residues. Trimming took 1 base from V and 1 from J, leaving 11 bases between them. Germline-derived CDR1 and CDR2 are MGHDK and SYGVNS. The CDR3 coding sequence is TGTGCCAGCAGTGAATTTCTAGGGGCTTCTGGAAACACCATATATTTT. Protein product: CASSEFLGASGNTIYF.

This clone was seen a single time. At one of its ends the junction is not consistent with the germline gene, which may arise from a read error. This chain connects TRBV5-4 to TRBJ1-6, with 10 bases that match TRBD1. Germline values: CDR1 SGHNT, CDR2 YYREEE (reference sequence). This CDR3 has 18 amino acids. Here the CDR3 reads CASRLGQGPSSYNSPLHF. Written as DNA, the CDR3 is TGTGCCAGCAGATTGGGACAGGGGCCTAGCTCCTATAATTCACCCCTCCACTTT.

The rearrangement joins TRBV7-2 to TRBJ2-7; tentative D call: TRBD1 (5 bases). Germline values: CDR1 SGHTA, CDR2 FQGNSA. The V end was cut by 5 bases, the J end by 4 bases, with 15 bases between. This CDR3 comprises 14 residues. Here the CDR3 DNA reads TGTGCCAGCAGCAATGACAGAATCAGTTACGAGCAGTACTTC. It encodes CASSNDRISYEQYF.

This chain uses TRBV6-5 with TRBJ1-2; no clear D. CDR1 is MNHEY and CDR2 is SVGAGI in the germline V gene. Trimming stripped 2 bases from V and 6 bases from J, with 10 bases between. The CDR3 covers 13 residues. The CDR3 nucleotides read TGTGCCAGCAGTTACCCCGCGGGCCATGGCTACACCTTC. This gives the protein CASSYPAGHGYTF.

The chain has TRBV28 and TRBJ1-3; possibly TRBD1 for D (6 bases). There are 15 residues in the CDR3. Germline values: CDR1 MDHEN, CDR2 SYDVKM. V lost 9 bases and J lost 0, with 15 bases in between. DNA of the CDR3: TGTGCCAGTAGGGCAGGGGCGCTCTCTGGAAACACCATATATTTT. Translation: CASRAGALSGNTIYF. Looking up the rest from reference TRBV28 and TRBJ1-3 gives the full variable domain: DVKVTQSSRYLVKRTGEKVFLECVQDMDHENMFWYRQDPGLGLRLIYFSYDVKMKEKGDIPEGYSVSREKKERFSLILESASTNQTSMYLCASRAGALSGNTIYFGEGSWLTVV.

The gene calls are TRBV5-1 and TRBJ2-1; a weak D match, TRBD2 (6 bases). Per the germline V gene, CDR1 is SGHRS and CDR2 is YFSETQ. The CDR3 is made up of 13 amino acids. V was shortened by 0 bases and J by 15 bases, with 16 bases between the two germline ends. The CDR3: CASSLGSGLAAFF. As DNA, the CDR3 is TGCGCCAGCAGCTTGGGTAGCGGCTTAGCGGCGTTCTTC.

The chain recombines TRBV4-2 with TRBJ2-1; 11 positions agree with TRBD2. The CDR3 consists of 18 residues. Unmatched junction bases numbered 6, after V lost 0 bases and J lost 2 bases. CDR1 is LGHNA, CDR2 YNFKEQ, per germline. The CDR3 region is CASSQDALAGGPYNEQFF. The CDR3 nucleotides are TGTGCCAGCAGCCAAGATGCCCTAGCGGGGGGACCCTACAATGAGCAGTTCTTC.

This chain connects TRBV4-1 to TRBJ1-1; a possible D gene is TRBD1 (5 bases). CDR1 MGHRA and CDR2 YSYEKL come from the germline V gene. V was clipped by 0 bases and J by 3 bases, with 14 bases between them. The CDR3 loop spans 16 amino acids. The CDR3 sequence is CASSQDWGVSYTEAFF. The CDR3 nucleotides read TGCGCCAGCAGCCAAGATTGGGGGGTCAGCTACACTGAAGCTTTCTTT.

The V call is TRBV5-1, the J call TRBJ1-1; D not certain. The V and J ends lost 0 bases and 0 bases respectively, with 12 bases between them. CDR3 length equals 16 residues. The germline gives CDR1 SGHRS, CDR2 YFSETQ. The CDR3 sequence: CASSLVAVEVNTEAFF. The DNA for the CDR3 is TGCGCCAGCAGCTTGGTAGCGGTAGAGGTGAACACTGAAGCTTTCTTT.

The chain uses TRBV7-9 and TRBJ1-1, with 10 bases that match TRBD1. The CDR3 runs 14 residues. V gave up 6 bases and J gave up 7 bases; unmatched junction bases: 8. Germline V gives CDR1 SEHNR, CDR2 FQNEAQ (reference sequence). The CDR3 loop is CASRHRDRGIEAFF. The CDR3, as DNA: TGTGCCAGCAGACACCGGGACAGGGGAATTGAAGCTTTCTTT.

The chain recombines TRBV12-1 with TRBJ1-3; the D call in the table, TRBD1, was not verified against the DNA. TRBV12-1 is a documented pseudogene. This CDR3 has 16 amino acids. CDR3 in amino acids: CASSPRGRRAGNTIYF. The CDR3 DNA sequence: TGTGCCAGCAGCCCCCGTGGACGCCGTGCAGGGAACACCATATATTTT.

This clone was observed a handful of times. The chain has TRBV18 and TRBJ1-5, with TRBD1 as a possible D gene (6 bases). The CDR3 contains 13 residues. The V end was cut by 6 bases, the J end by 4 bases, with 10 bases between. Germline values: CDR1 KGHSH, CDR2 LQKENI. CDR3 DNA sequence: TGTGCCAGCTCGTACGACAGGAATCAGCCCCAGCATTTT. Protein: CASSYDRNQPQHF.

The rearrangement uses TRBV19 and TRBJ1-5; the match to TRBD1 covers 8 bases. Germline V gene sequence: CDR1 LNHDA, CDR2 SQIVND (reference sequence). V dropped 5 bases and J dropped 7; count of bases not matched to a gene: 7. The CDR3 consists of 14 residues. CDR3 sequence reads: CASSFRTGRQPQHF. DNA of the CDR3: TGTGCCAGTAGTTTCCGGACAGGGAGACAGCCCCAGCATTTT.

The gene calls are TRBV2 and TRBJ2-7; 7 nucleotides agree with TRBD1. The length of the CDR3 is 16 residues. Germline trimming cut 2 bases from V and 2 bases from J; bases unmatched to any gene: 9. CDR1 and CDR2 from the germline V gene are SNHLY and FYNNEI. CDR3 loop: CASSELDRSLTYEQYF. The CDR3 DNA sequence: TGTGCCAGCAGTGAACTGGACAGGTCGCTAACCTACGAGCAGTACTTC.

To note about this clone: This CDR3 is also generated by other DNA sequences in the sample. This chain joins TRBV7-2 and TRBJ1-1, with D uncertain. CDR1 and CDR2 (germline): SGHTA, FQGNSA. The V end lost 2 bases, the J end lost 4 bases, and 5 bases lay between the germline ends. CDR3 length: 12 amino acids. The CDR3 nucleotides read TGTGCCAGCAGCTTACGTGTCACTGAAGCTTTCTTT. Amino acids: CASSLRVTEAFF.

The genes are TRBV12-5 and TRBJ1-5; 12 bases match TRBD1. The trim removed 9 bases at V and 6 bases at J, leaving 9 bases unmatched. The CDR3 is 15 amino acids. CDR1 is LGHNT and CDR2 is FRNRAP in the germline V gene. This chain's CDR3 is CASPRGTGGFQPQHF. CDR3 nucleotides: TGTGCTAGCCCGAGGGGGACAGGGGGCTTTCAGCCCCAGCATTTT. Drawing the rest from reference TRBV12-5 and TRBJ1-5, the complete variable domain is DARVTQTPRHKVTEMGQEVTMRCQPILGHNTVFWYRQTMMQGLELLAYFRNRAPLDDSGMPKDRFSAEMPDATLATLKIQPSEPRDSAVYFCASPRGTGGFQPQHFGDGTRLSIL.

The chain uses TRBV29-1 and TRBJ1-2; 7 bases are shared with TRBD1. The junction had 12 bases not matched to a gene; V was cut back by 3 bases and J by 8 bases. The CDR3 covers 14 residues. The V gene's germline CDR1 is SQVTM and CDR2 ANQGSEA. The CDR3 DNA follows: TGCAGCGTTGACGCTGGTGAGGGGGCGACAGGCTACACCTTC. This translates into CSVDAGEGATGYTF. Based on the CDR3 plus reference TRBV29-1 and TRBJ1-2, the full variable domain is SAVISQKPSRDICQRGTSLTIQCQVDSQVTMMFWYRQQPGQSLTLIATANQGSEATYESGFVIDKFPISRPNLTFSTLTVSNMSPEDSSIYLCSVDAGEGATGYTFGSGTRLTVV.

The rearrangement joins TRBV19 to TRBJ2-4, with TRBD2 matching 7 bases. V lost 5 bases to trimming and J lost 1 base; unmatched junction nucleotides: 5. This CDR3 is 15 amino acids long. Germline V lookup: CDR1 LNHDA, CDR2 SQIVND (reference sequence). The CDR3 nucleotides are TGTGCCAGTAGTTACGCCGGGGGGGCCAAAAACATTCAGTACTTC. Its protein product is CASSYAGGAKNIQYF. Looking up the rest from reference TRBV19 and TRBJ2-4 gives the full variable domain: DGGITQSPKYLFRKEGQNVTLSCEQNLNHDAMYWYRQDPGQGLRLIYYSQIVNDFQKGDIAEGYSVSREKKESFPLTVTSAQKNPTAFYLCASSYAGGAKNIQYFGAGTRLSVL.